One sample yielded the 3 T cell receptor beta chains listed below, sequenced in a study of blood T cells in healthy people across ages (dated by TCRdb to about 2015). Receptors were amplified or captured by 5' RACE. Sequencing used an Illumina HiSeq 2500. The second PCR ran for about 7 to 11 cycles and used a J-beta primer mix along with a sample-barcoded 5' primer. TCRdb reran the public reads through fastp at Q25 and MiXCR, keeping productive beta chains. Rows are unified per CDR3 protein, each entry keeping the most common DNA and genes. The sample table shows a few hundred thousand distinct CDR3 sequences, and 25% to 35% are seen once. The ten largest clones add up to about 3.3% of the sample. These records were also assigned to another study, of T cells of mothers and their children.

Sequences were obtained from blood. These receptors were taken from a boy aged 2-9 years in good health.

This clonotype appeared a few times. The chain carries TRBV24-1 and TRBJ2-1, with D tentatively TRBD2 (6 bases). The CDR3 length is 16 residues. CDR1 is KGHDR and CDR2 is SFDVKD in the germline V gene. V dropped 3 bases and J dropped 5 bases, with 16 bases sitting between them. The CDR3 bases are TGTGCCACCAGTGATGCCGCCGGGGTAGCGGACAATGAGCAGTTCTTC. Amino acids: CATSDAAGVADNEQFF.

In DNA form, the CDR3 reads TGTGCCAGCTCATCCTCCGGGACAGCAGTCTACGAGCAGTACTTC. Protein sequence: CASSSSGTAVYEQYF. J is TRBJ2-7 and V is TRBV18; TRBD1 aligns across 7 bases. The CDR3 spans 15 residues. CDR1 KGHSH and CDR2 LQKENI come from the germline V gene. The trim removed 5 bases at V and 3 bases at J, leaving 10 bases unmatched. Full variable domain (rest looked up from reference TRBV18 and TRBJ2-7): NAGVMQNPRHLVRRRGQEARLRCSPMKGHSHVYWYRQLPEEGLKFMVYLQKENIIDESGMPKERFSAEFPKEGPSILRIQQVVRGDSAAYFCASSSSGTAVYEQYFGPGTRLTVT.

V usage is TRBV4-1 and J usage is TRBJ2-5; 10 positions match TRBD1. J was trimmed by 5 bases and V by 4 bases; bases with no gene match: 4. Germline-derived CDR1 and CDR2 are MGHRA and YSYEKL. This CDR3 region has 14 residues. The CDR3 nucleotides read TGCGCCAGCAGCCGCGTGGGACAGGGGGAGACCCAGTACTTC. This codes for CASSRVGQGETQYF.